These T cell receptor beta chains were read from a single sample in a study of blood T cell repertoires in COVID-19. Clones were sequenced by immunoSEQ multiplex PCR, and TCRdb holds only the in-frame ones, with some missing. In the table there are around 130,000 clones, approximately 87% of which are singletons. What was sequenced was peripheral blood. Every receptor here comes from a man in his 60s with acute or convalescent COVID-19. Both conserved end residues are part of each CDR3. D genes are given only for firm matches. Rows give clone size only sometimes, using once, few, many, or a class for an expanded clone.

TRBV11-3	.	TRBJ1-2	TRBD1	CASSPSTGAFPSF	TGTGCCAGCAGCCCATCGACAGGGGCCTTCCCCTCTTTC
TRBV3-1/TRBV3-2	.	TRBJ2-1	TRBD1	CASSPTSPGQYNEQFF	TGTGCCAGCAGCCCTACGAGCCCGGGACAGTACAATGAGCAGTTCTTC
TRBV9	.	TRBJ1-1	TRBD1	CASSVGIGGGTEAFF	TGTGCCAGCAGCGTAGGAATAGGGGGCGGAACTGAAGCTTTCTTT
TRBV7-3	.	TRBJ2-2	TRBD2	CASSLTSGTPSWELFF	TGTGCCAGCAGCCTAACTAGCGGGACTCCGAGCTGGGAGCTGTTTTTT
TRBV6-5	.	TRBJ1-4	.	CASSYSPGATNEKLFF	TGTGCCAGCAGTTACTCTCCCGGTGCAACTAATGAAAAACTGTTTTTT
TRBV5-1	.	TRBJ2-5	.	CASSLSGETQYF	TGCGCCAGCAGCTTGAGCGGAGAGACCCAGTACTTC
TRBV2	.	TRBJ1-6	.	CATRPRTGLNSPLHF	TGTGCCACCCGGCCACGAACAGGGCTTAATTCACCCCTCCACTTT
TRBV6-2/TRBV6-3	few	TRBJ2-1	TRBD2	CASSGTSGRASLVNEQFF	TGTGCCAGCAGCGGGACTAGCGGGAGGGCCTCCTTGGTCAATGAGCAGTTCTTC
TRBV4-3	.	TRBJ2-3	.	CASSQEAGAITDTQYF	TGCGCCAGCAGCCAAGAGGCAGGGGCGATCACAGATACGCAGTATTTT
TRBV29-1	.	TRBJ2-7	TRBD1	CSAQAGTGGDEQYF	TGCAGCGCACAGGCCGGGACAGGGGGAGACGAGCAGTACTTC
TRBV9	.	TRBJ2-3	TRBD1	CASSARGLEDTQYF	TGTGCCAGCAGCGCCAGGGGGCTGGAAGATACGCAGTATTTT
TRBV4-3	.	TRBJ2-3	.	CASSQDTAAASTDTQYF	TGCGCCAGCAGCCAAGATACTGCGGCGGCAAGCACAGATACGCAGTATTTT
TRBV10-1	few	TRBJ1-3	.	CASSEPQGTGNTIYF	TGCGCCAGCAGTGAGCCACAGGGAACTGGAAACACCATATATTTT
TRBV28	.	TRBJ1-6	TRBD1	CASRSRDRGFTLHF	TGTGCCAGCAGGTCACGGGACAGGGGATTCACCCTCCACTTT
TRBV6-6	.	TRBJ1-1	.	CASSRQENTEAFF	TGTGCCAGCAGTCGACAGGAGAACACTGAAGCTTTCTTT
TRBV27	.	TRBJ2-7	TRBD2	CASSWGGSYEQYF	TGTGCCAGCAGCTGGGGGGGTTCCTACGAGCAGTACTTC
TRBV7-9	.	TRBJ2-1	TRBD1	CASSLGGQGAGEQFF	TGTGCCAGCAGCTTAGGGGGACAGGGGGCCGGTGAGCAGTTCTTC
TRBV3-1/TRBV3-2	once	TRBJ1-5	.	CASSQGDTQPQHF	TGTGCCAGCAGCCAAGGAGACACTCAGCCCCAGCATTTT
TRBV7-3	.	TRBJ2-2	TRBD2	CASSFVGPGLASPGELFF	TGTGCCAGCAGCTTCGTTGGACCGGGACTAGCGAGCCCCGGGGAGCTGTTTTTT
TRBV7-2	.	TRBJ2-1	.	CASHGGVNEQFF	TGTGCCAGCCACGGAGGGGTTAATGAGCAGTTCTTC
TRBV20-1	.	TRBJ2-2	.	CSASARSGGELFF	TGCAGTGCTAGTGCAAGGTCGGGCGGGGAGCTGTTTTTT
TRBV6-5	.	TRBJ1-2	TRBD1	CASSYGDRIYGYTF	TGTGCCAGCAGTTACGGGGACAGGATTTATGGCTACACCTTC
TRBV7-2	.	TRBJ2-5	.	CASSSLSGPQETQYF	TGTGCCAGCAGCTCCCTTAGCGGTCCTCAAGAGACCCAGTACTTC
TRBV6-6	.	TRBJ2-7	.	CASTPSGSEEQYF	TGTGCCAGCACCCCCTCGGGGTCTGAGGAGCAGTACTTC
TRBV6-2/TRBV6-3	.	TRBJ1-1	TRBD1	CASSTGDTEAFF	TGTGCCAGCAGTACAGGGGACACTGAAGCTTTCTTT
TRBV7-2	once	TRBJ1-1	.	CASSTQGQMNTEAFF	TGTGCCAGCAGCACACAGGGACAAATGAACACTGAAGCTTTCTTT
TRBV7-3	.	TRBJ1-1	.	CASSHGGEAFF	TGTGCCAGCAGCCACGGGGGTGAAGCTTTCTTT
TRBV25-1	.	TRBJ2-7	.	CASSADSSYEQYF	TGTGCCAGCAGTGCGGACAGCTCCTACGAGCAGTACTTC
TRBV5-1	.	TRBJ1-1	.	CASSMQGRNTEAFF	TGCGCCAGCAGCATGCAGGGAAGGAACACTGAAGCTTTCTTT
TRBV5-1	.	TRBJ1-1	TRBD1	CASSLAGVRGPGRPTEAFF	TGCGCCAGCAGCTTGGCCGGGGTGAGGGGGCCGGGCCGCCCAACTGAAGCTTTCTTT
TRBV6-6	.	TRBJ1-2	.	CASSSRTANYGYTF	TGTGCCAGCAGTTCTCGGACAGCCAACTATGGCTACACCTTC
TRBV7-9	.	TRBJ2-3	.	CASRRQSDTQYF	TGTGCCAGCAGGAGACAGTCAGATACGCAGTATTTT
TRBV28	few	TRBJ2-1	TRBD2	CASSLTSGSSSYNEQFF	TGTGCCAGCAGTCTAACTAGCGGTTCGAGCTCCTACAATGAGCAGTTCTTC
TRBV15	.	TRBJ1-4	.	CATSRAGGEKLFF	TGTGCCACCAGCAGAGCAGGAGGGGAAAAACTGTTTTTT
TRBV5-8	.	TRBJ1-1	.	CASSLPYTEAFF	TGTGCCAGCAGCTTGCCTTACACTGAAGCTTTCTTT
TRBV19	once	TRBJ1-2	.	CASTIGGVPYGYTF	TGTGCCAGTACCATCGGGGGAGTACCCTATGGCTACACCTTC
TRBV29-1	few	TRBJ2-4	.	CSAGENIQYF	TGCAGCGCAGGGGAAAACATTCAGTACTTC
TRBV29-1	.	TRBJ2-1	TRBD2	CSAPGTSGSAGEQFF	TGCAGCGCCCCCGGGACTAGCGGGAGTGCCGGTGAGCAGTTCTTC
TRBV18	.	TRBJ2-1	.	CASSPQDRSYEQFF	TGTGCCAGCTCACCACAGGACAGATCGTATGAGCAGTTCTTC
TRBV10-3	few	TRBJ2-1	.	CAISENPPGSGPYNEQFF	TGTGCCATCAGTGAAAACCCCCCGGGGAGCGGACCTTACAATGAGCAGTTCTTC
TRBV15	.	TRBJ2-7	.	CATSRDRGTQGSYEQYF	TGTGCCACCAGCAGAGATAGGGGGACACAGGGATCCTACGAGCAGTACTTC
TRBV3-1/TRBV3-2	.	TRBJ2-3	TRBD2	CASSLHGLADTDTQYF	TGTGCCAGCAGCCTACACGGACTAGCGGACACAGATACGCAGTATTTT
TRBV15	.	TRBJ2-5	TRBD2	CATSRGGGEAQETQYF	TGTGCCACCAGCAGAGGGGGGGGAGAAGCCCAAGAGACCCAGTACTTC
TRBV19	.	TRBJ2-1	.	CASSPGALGNEQFF	TGTGCCAGTAGTCCTGGGGCCCTGGGCAATGAGCAGTTCTTC
TRBV7-2	.	TRBJ2-3	TRBD2	CASSWTSGTDTQYF	TGTGCCAGCAGCTGGACTAGCGGCACAGATACGCAGTATTTT